Listed below are T cell receptor beta chains from one sample, sequenced in a study of T-cell reconstitution after alpha-beta-depleted transplantation in children. TCRdb ran MiXCR on the PCR reads and lists one entry per CDR3 protein. The data contain 490,000 or so distinct CDR3 sequences, approximately 13% of them seen just once; the ten biggest clones take up less than 6.5%. The source material was PBMCs from the stem cell graft donor, sampled from the stem cell graft. The receptor set was obtained from a human donor who donated a stem cell graft to a child with combined immunodeficiency. The conserved cysteine and the conserved F or W are not part of the CDR3 here.

TRBJ2-1	TRBV12-3/TRBV12-4	ASSRTEGSQF
TRBJ2-1	TRBV12-3/TRBV12-4	ASSLHRGGSYNEQF
TRBJ2-2	TRBV4-2	ASSQESTGELF
TRBJ2-2	TRBV7-6	ASNHLGVAGSLNTGELF
TRBJ1-2	TRBV28	ASSLNVNGYT
TRBJ2-3	TRBV11-2	ASSRTGGFVSTDTQY
TRBJ1-1	TRBV9	ASSTWTGTEAF
TRBJ2-4	TRBV5-1	ASSTGFDIQY
TRBJ1-5	TRBV6-1	ASSGPSTGTDNQPQH
TRBJ2-7	TRBV11-2	ASSLSTSAAYEQY
TRBJ2-7	TRBV12-3/TRBV12-4	ASSLYPSGATSYEQY
TRBJ2-1	TRBV9	ASSVSRLVNEQF